These 23 T cell receptor beta chains came from one sample sequenced in a study of blood T cells in healthy people across ages. It was with a sample-barcoded 5' primer and a J-beta primer mix that a second PCR of roughly 7 to 12 cycles was run. TCRdb re-called the 5' RACE reads through MiXCR, storing one row per CDR3 protein. The table has some 1.4 million distinct CDR3 sequences, 42% seen once. The sample was blood. These receptor sequences come from a woman younger than 30 in good health.

Turning to this clonotype: An end of the junction does not agree with germline; a read error may underlie this. This rearrangement joins TRBV10-3 to TRBJ1-5; 7 bases are a match to TRBD1. The CDR3 consists of 14 residues. In germline, CDR1 is ENHRY, CDR2 SYGVKD. The DNA for the CDR3 is TGTGCCGTCAGTGAGGGGGCAAGCAATCAGCCCCAGCATTTT. Amino acid sequence: CAVSEGASNQPQHF.

This clonotype has just a few counts. The CDR3 DNA reads TGTGCCAGCAGCCCCCAGTACGCGCTGGGGGAGACCCAGTACTTC. This translates into CASSPQYALGETQYF. The J gene is TRBJ2-5, the V gene TRBV7-2; D is undetermined. Germline CDR1 and CDR2: SGHTA and FQGNSA. This CDR3 comprises 15 residues. V dropped 5 bases and J dropped 5 bases, with 18 bases sitting between them.

This chain joins TRBV28 and TRBJ2-3, with D possibly TRBD2 on 6 matching bases. The ends were cut back, 3 bases at V and 3 bases at J, with 19 bases in the middle. This CDR3 is 17 amino acids long. Germline values: CDR1 MDHEN, CDR2 SYDVKM. Here the CDR3 reads CASSFRGTLEGTDTQYF. Here the CDR3 DNA reads TGTGCCAGCAGTTTCCGCGGGACCCTGGAAGGGACAGATACGCAGTATTTT.

This clonotype was counted only a few times. This chain connects TRBV10-3 to TRBJ2-1; D uncertain. V lost 3 bases to trimming and J lost 4 bases, with 13 bases between them. The CDR3 loop spans 15 amino acids. The germline V gene encodes CDR1 ENHRY and CDR2 SYGVKD. This chain's CDR3 is CAISDKGWEYNEQFF. CDR3 bases: TGTGCCATCAGTGATAAGGGATGGGAATACAATGAGCAGTTCTTC.

The chain couples TRBV28 to TRBJ2-7; D perhaps matches TRBD1 (5 bases). The CDR3 extends over 16 amino acids. V was cut by 5 bases and J by 2 bases, with 19 bases left in between. Per germline, CDR1 MDHEN and CDR2 SYDVKM. CDR3 residues: CASSHDSQGPTYEQYF. CDR3 nucleotide sequence: TGTGCCAGCAGTCACGACTCCCAGGGCCCCACCTACGAGCAGTACTTC.

This clonotype was seen more than once but under ten times. The chain employs TRBV7-9 and TRBJ2-7; the match to TRBD2 covers 7 bases. The last part of the DNA fits TRBJ2-5 better; the J call may be wrong. The CDR3 contains 16 residues. In germline, CDR1 is SEHNR, CDR2 FQNEAQ (reference sequence). The CDR3 coding sequence is TGTGCCAGCAGCTTAGTGCGGGACTATGACGGGCAGACCCAGTACTTC. Its translation: CASSLVRDYDGQTQYF.

This clonotype was detected only once. V usage is TRBV12-3 or TRBV12-4 and J usage is TRBJ2-3; TRBD2 is a possible D gene (5 bases). The CDR3 covers 14 residues. V lost 2 bases and J 6 bases, leaving 12 bases between the germline ends. The CDR3 DNA is TGTGCCAGCAGTTTAACGGGGAGTAGGGATACGCAGTATTTT. This codes for CASSLTGSRDTQYF.

As regards this clonotype: The germline gene is not matched at one end of the junction; a read error may be the cause. The V call is TRBV20-1, the J call TRBJ1-2; D might be TRBD1 (6 bases). The CDR3 length is 12 residues. CDR1 DFQATT and CDR2 SNEGSKA come from the germline V gene (reference sequence). CDR3 sequence (DNA): TGCAGGGCTAGATCGGGGGGGCAGGGCTACACCTTC. The encoded protein is CRARSGGQGYTF.

The chain recombines TRBV15 with TRBJ2-5; 13 bases line up with TRBD2. V gave up 3 bases and J gave up 11 bases; unmatched junction bases: 9. The CDR3 consists of 15 residues. CDR1 LNHNV and CDR2 YYDKDF come from the germline V gene (reference sequence). The CDR3 nucleotides are TGTGCCACCAGCAGCGGGACTAGCGGGGATAATGAGCAGTACTTC. Translation gives CATSSGTSGDNEQYF.

This clonotype was seen more than once but under ten times. The chain carries TRBV4-1 and TRBJ2-7, with 8 bases aligning to TRBD2. V was clipped by 3 bases and J by 2 bases; unmatched bases: 3. The length of the CDR3 is 14 residues. CDR1 is MGHRA and CDR2 is YSYEKL in the germline V gene. CDR3 amino acids: CASSQGLGAYEQYF. The CDR3 DNA follows: TGCGCCAGCAGCCAGGGACTAGGGGCCTACGAGCAGTACTTC.

The chain recombines TRBV6-5 with TRBJ1-2, with a weak D call TRBD1 (5 bases). Per germline, CDR1 MNHEY and CDR2 SVGAGI. V dropped 6 bases and J dropped 4 bases, with 15 bases sitting between them. There are 14 residues in the CDR3. CDR3 sequence (DNA): TGTGCCAGCAGGACTGGGACTGGGACCTATGGCTACACCTTC. Translation gives CASRTGTGTYGYTF.

The V and J genes are TRBV7-6 and TRBJ2-1; D is unresolved. Germline loops: CDR1 SGHVS, CDR2 FNYEAQ. CDR3 length: 13 residues. V was pared by 5 bases and J by 10 bases, with 15 bases between. CDR3 residues: CASSQGPVAEQFF. Written as DNA, the CDR3 is TGTGCCAGCAGCCAAGGGCCGGTCGCCGAGCAGTTCTTC. Full variable domain (remainder filled in from reference TRBV7-6 and TRBJ2-1): GAGVSQSPRYKVTKRGQDVALRCDPISGHVSLYWYRQALGQGPEFLTYFNYEAQQDKSGLPNDRFSAERPEGSISTLTIQRTEQRDSAMYRCASSQGPVAEQFFGPGTRLTVL.

There are a few counts of this clonotype. DNA of the CDR3: TGTGCCATCAGGGAGGGCCCCGAGCAGTACTTC. This encodes CAIREGPEQYF. The rearrangement joins TRBV10-3 to TRBJ2-7; weak D call: TRBD2 (6 bases). V lost 6 bases to trimming and J lost 6 bases, with 9 bases between them. Germline CDR1 ENHRY, CDR2 SYGVKD. The CDR3 consists of 11 residues.

The gene calls are TRBV5-8 and TRBJ2-5; no definite D call. Trimming removed 1 base at V and 1 base at J, with 11 bases between. Germline V gives CDR1 SGHTS, CDR2 YDEGEE. The CDR3 spans 15 residues. CDR3 sequence (DNA): TGTGCCAGCAGCTTGAGTCCCCGGCTCCAAGAGACCCAGTACTTC. Its translation: CASSLSPRLQETQYF.

This clonotype was detected a few times. The rearrangement joins TRBV11-3 to TRBJ2-5, with a possible D match to TRBD1 (7 bases). V lost 1 base, J lost 2 bases, and 14 bases lay in between. Looked up from germline, CDR1 is SGHNT and CDR2 is YENEEA. The CDR3 extends over 16 amino acids. The CDR3 reads CASSLGQGLVQETQYF. As DNA, the CDR3 is TGTGCCAGCAGCTTAGGACAGGGACTTGTACAAGAGACCCAGTACTTC.

The chain combines TRBV12-3 or TRBV12-4 with TRBJ2-2; a possible D gene is TRBD2 (6 bases). The germline V and J ends were trimmed by 5 bases and 7 bases, with 14 bases remaining between them. The CDR3 is 14 residues long. CDR3 in amino acids: CASSARRADGELFF. CDR3 coding DNA: TGTGCCAGCAGTGCCCGGAGGGCGGACGGGGAGCTGTTTTTT.

This chain connects TRBV20-1 to TRBJ2-3; perhaps TRBD2 as D (5 bases). The CDR3 consists of 14 residues. CDR1 is DFQATT and CDR2 is SNEGSKA in the germline V gene (reference sequence). Trimming stripped 6 bases from V and 0 bases from J, with 13 bases between. The CDR3 DNA follows: TGCAGTGCCCCCCGGGAAGCCAGCACAGATACGCAGTATTTT. Protein sequence: CSAPREASTDTQYF.

The rearrangement links TRBV27 to TRBJ1-2; the D is unclear. V was clipped by 3 bases and J by 6 bases, with 14 bases between them. Germline V CDR1 and CDR2: MNHEY, SMNVEV (reference sequence). This CDR3 contains 14 residues. The CDR3 region has the DNA TGTGCCAGCAGTTTTGGGGTGAGCGGGGATGGCTACACCTTC. It codes for CASSFGVSGDGYTF.

V and J are TRBV5-1 and TRBJ2-1; tentatively, D is TRBD2 (6 bases). Germline-derived CDR1 and CDR2 are SGHRS and YFSETQ. V was pared by 8 bases and J by 4 bases, with 16 bases between. The CDR3 sequence is 14 residues long. The CDR3 loop is CASRTGGEYNEQFF. DNA for the CDR3: TGCGCCAGTCGGACCGGGGGAGAATACAATGAGCAGTTCTTC.

J is TRBJ2-7 and V is TRBV29-1, with D uncertain. The V gene lost 0 bases and the J gene lost 3 bases, with 9 bases spanning the gap. This CDR3 contains 13 residues. Looked up from germline, CDR1 is SQVTM and CDR2 is ANQGSEA. This chain's CDR3 is CSVEDGPGYEQYF. The DNA of the CDR3 is TGCAGCGTTGAAGATGGCCCAGGCTACGAGCAGTACTTC.

This sequence joins TRBV2 and TRBJ2-3, with 8 bases aligning to TRBD2. CDR3 length: 17 residues. V lost 2 bases and J lost 2; bases outside the gene matches: 9. CDR1 is SNHLY and CDR2 is FYNNEI in the germline V gene. The CDR3 protein is CASSETRAGGLTDTQYF. The CDR3 DNA follows: TGTGCCAGCAGTGAAACACGGGCGGGGGGCCTCACAGATACGCAGTATTTT.

The rearrangement joins TRBV29-1 to TRBJ2-1; D might be TRBD1 (5 bases). TRBJ2-7 matches the DNA end more closely, so the J call is doubtful. The CDR3 length is 15 residues. Germline loops: CDR1 SQVTM, CDR2 ANQGSEA. Written as DNA, the CDR3 is TGCAGCGCCTTAATCGGCAGGGTCCCCTACAATGAGCAGTACTTC. Translated, it gives CSALIGRVPYNEQYF.

This chain joins TRBV10-3 and TRBJ2-1; 8 bases are a match to TRBD1. CDR1 is ENHRY, CDR2 SYGVKD, per germline. The CDR3 length is 15 residues. Losses at the gene ends were 6 bases for V and 4 bases for J; bases not matched to a gene: 8. CDR3 DNA sequence: TGTGCCATCAGCGCCGGGACAGGTGTTTACAATGAGCAGTTCTTC. Its translation: CAISAGTGVYNEQFF.